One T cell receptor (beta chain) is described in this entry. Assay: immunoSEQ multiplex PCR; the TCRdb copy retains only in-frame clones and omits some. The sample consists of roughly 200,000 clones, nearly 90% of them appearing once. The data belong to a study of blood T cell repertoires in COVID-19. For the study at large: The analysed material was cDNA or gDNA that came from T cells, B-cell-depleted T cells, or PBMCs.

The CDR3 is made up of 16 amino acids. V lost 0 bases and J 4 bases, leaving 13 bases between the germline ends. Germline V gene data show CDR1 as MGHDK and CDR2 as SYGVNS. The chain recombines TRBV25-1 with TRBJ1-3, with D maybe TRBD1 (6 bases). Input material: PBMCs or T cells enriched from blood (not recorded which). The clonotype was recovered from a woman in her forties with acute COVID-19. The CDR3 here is CASSEYLTGGGNTIYF. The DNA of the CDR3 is TGTGCCAGCAGTGAATATCTGACAGGAGGCGGAAACACCATATATTTT.